These 2 T cell receptor beta chains were all obtained from the same sample, sequenced in a study of T cells in Graves' hyperthyroidism and ophthalmopathy. Amplification yielded TCR beta CDR3 regions, with RNA transcripts as the source. The HTBI primer set drove a first-round RT-PCR of the TCR CDR3. MiXCR, run by TCRdb on the multiplex PCR reads, gives a single entry per CDR3 protein. This table holds around 700,000 distinct CDR3 sequences, about 17% found once. The sequenced sample was blood. The receptors here all came from a woman aged 50 to 60 with Graves' hyperthyroidism that later progressed to Graves' ophthalmopathy.

This clonotype has a count of ten or more. The chain has TRBV7-8 and TRBJ1-6, with unresolved D. The CDR3 sequence is 16 residues long. Germline V lookup: CDR1 SGHVS, CDR2 FQNEAQ. V gave up 4 bases and J gave up 9 bases, with 19 bases separating them. CDR3 nucleotides: TGTGCCAGCAGCTACGGACTATTAGAAGGCGGTTCACCCCTCCACTTT. Amino acids: CASSYGLLEGGSPLHF. The full variable domain, rest sourced from reference TRBV7-8 and TRBJ1-6, is GAGVSQSPRYKVAKRGQDVALRCDPISGHVSLFWYQQALGQGPEFLTYFQNEAQLDKSGLPSDRFFAERPEGSVSTLKIQRTQQEDSAVYLCASSYGLLEGGSPLHFGNGTRLTVT.

The sample holds a few counts of this clonotype. The chain uses TRBV9 and TRBJ2-1; the match to TRBD2 covers 12 bases. The CDR3 contains 18 residues. V lost 3 bases, J lost 2 bases, and 9 bases stayed unmatched. CDR1 and CDR2 (germline): SGDLS, YYNGEE. This chain's CDR3 is CASSARTSGVSTYNEQFF. For the CDR3, the DNA is TGTGCCAGCAGCGCAAGGACTAGCGGGGTAAGCACCTACAATGAGCAGTTCTTC.